Listed below are T cell receptor beta chains from one sample, sequenced in a study of T cell repertoires in cytomegalovirus infection. The antigens these receptors bind are not known. TCRdb re-derived calls from the reads in MiXCR, one entry per CDR3 protein. The sample contains 650,000 to 900,000 distinct CDR3 sequences, 30% to 35% of which appear only once. The input for sequencing was cultured CD8+ T cells from PBMCs, taken from culture after CMV antigen stimulation. These receptors came from a human donor in good health (CMV status not recorded). Some clones in this sample may be carry-over from other donors' samples. The CDR3 runs from the conserved cysteine through the conserved F or W. The D gene is left open where the match is weak. The listing skips clone size in some rows; elsewhere it reads once, few, many or a size class.

size	V	D	length	J	CDR3	DNA
many	TRBV7-6	TRBD1	17	TRBJ2-2	CASILNPNRGFTGELFF	TGTGCCAGCATCCTAAACCCAAACAGGGGTTTCACCGGGGAGCTGTTTTTT
.	TRBV2	TRBD2	14	TRBJ2-3	CARPYGGAADTQYF	TGTGCCAGGCCTTACGGGGGGGCCGCAGATACGCAGTATTTT
many	TRBV7-2	.	14	TRBJ1-2	CASSQVGSNYGYTF	TGTGCCAGCAGCCAAGTGGGCTCCAACTATGGCTACACCTTC
few	TRBV6-1	.	18	TRBJ1-6	CASIRWARDISLNSPLHF	TGTGCCAGCATCCGTTGGGCCCGGGACATATCGTTGAATTCACCCCTCCACTTT
.	TRBV4-1	.	14	TRBJ1-1	CASSQPRGNTEAFF	TGCGCCAGCAGCCAACCCAGGGGGAACACTGAAGCTTTCTTT
.	TRBV7-6	TRBD1	14	TRBJ2-5	CASSFGTVKEAQYF	TGTGCCAGCAGCTTCGGGACAGTTAAGGAGGCCCAGTACTTC
.	TRBV20-1	.	13	TRBJ2-6	CSAREKGPDVLTF	TGCAGTGCTAGAGAAAAAGGACCAGACGTCCTGACTTTC
.	TRBV7-9	.	14	TRBJ1-1	CASSLSNKITEAFF	TGTGCCAGCAGCTTATCTAACAAAATTACCGAAGCTTTCTTT
many	TRBV7-9	.	12	TRBJ1-2	CASSLDNYGYTF	TGTGCCAGCAGCTTGGACAACTATGGCTACACCTTC
.	TRBV13	.	17	TRBJ1-4	CASSKDRSRATNEKLFF	TGTGCCAGCAGCAAAGACAGGTCAAGAGCAACTAATGAAAAACTGTTTTTT
few	TRBV5-6	TRBD1	17	TRBJ2-4	CASSLGRTGSAKNIQYF	TGTGCCAGCAGCTTGGGGCGGACAGGGTCGGCCAAAAACATTCAGTACTTC
.	TRBV7-1	TRBD1	14	TRBJ2-1	CASRPRTGADEQFF	TGTGCCAGCAGACCTAGGACAGGGGCGGATGAGCAGTTCTTC
.	TRBV5-6	TRBD1	18	TRBJ2-1	CASSPIRGQGARMNEQFF	TGTGCCAGCAGCCCAATTAGGGGACAGGGGGCGCGTATGAATGAGCAGTTCTTC
few	TRBV6-1	TRBD2	13	TRBJ2-7	CASSSLAGNEQYF	TGTGCCAGCAGCTCCCTAGCGGGTAACGAGCAGTACTTC
.	TRBV12-3/TRBV12-4	TRBD2	16	TRBJ2-1	CASSFGGASGGRRQLF	TGTGCCAGCAGTTTCGGGGGAGCTAGCGGGGGGCGAAGGCAGCTCTTC
few	TRBV2	.	16	TRBJ2-3	CASSYGGSYTTDTQYF	TGTGCCAGCAGCTACGGAGGGAGCTACACCACAGATACGCAGTATTTT
.	TRBV27	.	14	TRBJ2-7	CASSLFDKFYEQYF	TGTGCCAGCAGCCTTTTCGACAAGTTCTACGAGCAGTACTTC
many	TRBV12-3/TRBV12-4	.	14	TRBJ1-1	CASSLAGSSTEAFF	TGTGCCAGCAGTTTAGCGGGCAGTAGCACTGAAGCTTTCTTT
few	TRBV29-1	TRBD1	17	TRBJ2-1	CSVAGTVEANSYNEQFF	TGCAGCGTTGCCGGGACAGTGGAGGCCAACTCCTACAATGAGCAGTTCTTC
.	TRBV5-1	.	15	TRBJ2-1	CASSFPGPTYNEQFF	TGCGCCAGCAGCTTTCCCGGACCTACCTACAATGAGCAGTTCTTC
many	TRBV7-2	.	14	TRBJ1-1	CASREGHLNTEAFF	TGTGCCAGCAGGGAGGGACACTTGAACACTGAAGCTTTCTTT
.	TRBV20-1	.	15	TRBJ1-2	CSATRPGTPNYGYTF	TGCAGTGCTACAAGACCGGGGACCCCTAACTATGGCTACACCTTC
.	TRBV10-2	TRBD1	12	TRBJ2-5	CASQDRGETQYF	TGCGCCAGCCAGGACAGGGGGGAGACCCAGTACTTC
.	TRBV4-3	.	16	TRBJ1-1	CASSPRQGPLDTEAFF	TGCGCCAGCAGCCCTCGGCAGGGCCCTTTGGACACTGAAGCTTTCTTT
.	TRBV19	.	15	TRBJ2-1	CASNSPPGAYNEQFF	TGTGCCAGTAATAGTCCGCCCGGAGCCTACAATGAGCAGTTCTTC
many	TRBV12-5	.	14	TRBJ1-2	CASGFGREEGGYTF	TGTGCTAGTGGTTTCGGCAGGGAAGAGGGTGGCTACACCTTC
few	TRBV7-9	TRBD2	12	TRBJ2-4	CASSPGGDIQYF	TGTGCCAGCTCCCCGGGAGGGGACATTCAGTACTTC
many	TRBV7-9	.	14	TRBJ2-1	CASSLAGSYNEQFF	TGTGCCAGCAGCTTAGCGGGATCCTACAATGAGCAGTTCTTC
few	TRBV7-6	TRBD1	13	TRBJ1-1	CASSHRGDTEAFF	TGTGCCAGCAGCCACAGGGGGGACACTGAAGCTTTCTTT
few	TRBV7-7	.	15	TRBJ2-7	CASSLEPGDQDEQYF	TGTGCTAGCAGCTTAGAGCCAGGGGATCAGGACGAGCAGTACTTC
few	TRBV7-6	.	17	TRBJ2-3	CASSPQSGTASTDTQYF	TGTGCCAGCAGCCCTCAGTCGGGCACAGCTAGCACAGATACGCAGTATTTT
many	TRBV7-9	.	12	TRBJ1-5	CASSFLNQPQHF	TGTGCCAGCAGCTTTTTAAATCAGCCCCAGCATTTT
few	TRBV5-4	.	14	TRBJ2-5	CASTHELEAETQYF	TGTGCCAGCACTCATGAACTAGAGGCGGAGACCCAGTACTTC
many	TRBV7-8	TRBD1	17	TRBJ1-3	CASSYPKSGQGENTIYF	TGTGCCAGCAGCTATCCAAAAAGTGGACAGGGGGAAAACACCATATATTTT
.	TRBV5-6	.	11	TRBJ2-1	CASTLGVEQFF	TGTGCCAGCACCCTGGGGGTTGAGCAGTTCTTC
.	TRBV29-1	.	11	TRBJ2-3	CSVVPRDTQYF	TGCAGCGTTGTGCCCAGGGATACGCAGTATTTT
.	TRBV7-6	.	16	TRBJ1-1	CASSLVEGDWNTEAFF	TGTGCCAGCAGCCTGGTGGAGGGGGACTGGAACACTGAAGCTTTCTTT
.	TRBV4-3	.	14	TRBJ1-6	CASSRTGTDSPLHF	TGCGCCAGCAGCCGAACAGGGACGGATTCACCCCTCCACTTT